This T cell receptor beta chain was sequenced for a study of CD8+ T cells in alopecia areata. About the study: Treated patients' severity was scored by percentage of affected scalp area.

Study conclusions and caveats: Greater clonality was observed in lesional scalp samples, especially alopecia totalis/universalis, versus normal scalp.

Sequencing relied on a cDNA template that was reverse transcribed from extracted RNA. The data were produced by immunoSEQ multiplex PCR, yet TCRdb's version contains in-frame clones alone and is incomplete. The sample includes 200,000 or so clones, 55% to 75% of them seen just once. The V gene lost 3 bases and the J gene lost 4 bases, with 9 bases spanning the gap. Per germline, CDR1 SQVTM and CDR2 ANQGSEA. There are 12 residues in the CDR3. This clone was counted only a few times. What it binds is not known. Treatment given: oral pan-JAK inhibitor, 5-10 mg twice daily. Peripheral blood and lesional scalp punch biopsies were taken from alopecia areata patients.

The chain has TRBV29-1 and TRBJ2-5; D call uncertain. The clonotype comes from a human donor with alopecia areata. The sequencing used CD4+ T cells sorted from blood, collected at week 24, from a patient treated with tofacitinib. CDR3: CSVDSGGETQYF. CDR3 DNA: TGCAGCGTTGATTCGGGTGGAGAGACCCAGTACTTC.